This T cell receptor (beta chain) was obtained from a study of blood T cell repertoires in COVID-19. Across the whole study: From T cells, B-cell-depleted T cells, or PBMCs came the material, which was cDNA or gDNA.

Some clones are missing from TCRdb's copy, which holds only in-frame ones; the method was immunoSEQ multiplex PCR. Among 180,000 or so clones listed, roughly 80% were seen once. V trimming: 4 bases; J trimming: 6 bases; junction bases outside the gene matches: 8. Germline V gives CDR1 MGHDK, CDR2 SYGVNS. The CDR3 totals 16 residues. While infection was still active, Seattle patients were enrolled and then followed longitudinally. V and J are TRBV25-1 and TRBJ1-4, with TRBD1 matching over 10 bases. The receptor was derived from a woman aged 40 to 50 with COVID-19, enrolled during active disease. The material sequenced was peripheral blood. CDR3 sequence: CASSAIIGTGDEKLFF. The CDR3 DNA reads as TGTGCCAGCAGTGCAATAATCGGGACAGGGGATGAAAAACTGTTTTTT.